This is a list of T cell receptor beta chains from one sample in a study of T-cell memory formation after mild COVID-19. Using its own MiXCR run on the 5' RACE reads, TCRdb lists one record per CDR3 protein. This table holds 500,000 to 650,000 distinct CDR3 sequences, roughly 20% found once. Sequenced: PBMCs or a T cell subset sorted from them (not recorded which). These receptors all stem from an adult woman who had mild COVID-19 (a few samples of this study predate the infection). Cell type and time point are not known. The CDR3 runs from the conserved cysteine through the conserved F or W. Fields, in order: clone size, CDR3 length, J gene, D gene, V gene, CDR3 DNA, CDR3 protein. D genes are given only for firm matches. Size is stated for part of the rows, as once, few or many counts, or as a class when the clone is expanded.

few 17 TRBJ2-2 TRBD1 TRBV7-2 TGTGCCAGCAGCCCCACAGGGGTTCAGCCGAACACCGGGGAGCTGTTTTTT CASSPTGVQPNTGELFF
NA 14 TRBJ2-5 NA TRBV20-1 TGCAGTGCTAGAGATCCAGGCGGAGGAGAGACCCAGTACTTC CSARDPGGGETQYF
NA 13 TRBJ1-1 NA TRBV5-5 TGTGCCAGCACCCCGGACAGATTCACTGAAGCTTTCTTT CASTPDRFTEAFF
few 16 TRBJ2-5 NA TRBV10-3 TGTGCCATCAGTGAGCAAGGGGAACTGTACCAAGAGACCCAGTACTTC CAISEQGELYQETQYF
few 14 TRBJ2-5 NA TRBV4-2 TGTGCCAGCAGACGCTCCCGGGGCCCTAGCACCCCTTACTTC CASRRSRGPSTPYF
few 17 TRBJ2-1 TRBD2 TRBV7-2 TGTGCCAGCAGCCTGCGACTAGCGGGAGGTTCCTACAATGAGCAGTTCTTC CASSLRLAGGSYNEQFF
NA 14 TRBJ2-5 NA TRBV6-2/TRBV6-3 TGTGCCAGCCGCGAGGCTAGGAAGAAAGAGACCCAGTACTTC CASREARKKETQYF
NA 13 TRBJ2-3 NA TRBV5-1 TGCGCCAGTAGGACGGACATCGGAGATACGCAGTATTTT CASRTDIGDTQYF
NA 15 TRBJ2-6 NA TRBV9 TGTGCCAGCAGCGTAGATGGGGCAGGGGCCAACGTCCTGACTTTC CASSVDGAGANVLTF
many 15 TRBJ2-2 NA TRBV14 TGTGCCAGCAGCCAGGAACTAGGGAACACCGGGGAGCTGTTTTTT CASSQELGNTGELFF
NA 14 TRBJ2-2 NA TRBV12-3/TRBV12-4 TGTGCCAGCAGCTCGGGATCTTACACCGGGGAGCTGTTTTTT CASSSGSYTGELFF
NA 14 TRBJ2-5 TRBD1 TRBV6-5 TGTGCCAGCAGCCGGGACAGGAGACAAGAGACCCAGTACTTC CASSRDRRQETQYF
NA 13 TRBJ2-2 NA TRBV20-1 TGCAGTGCTAGAGGAGGGTTAAACGGGGAGCTGTTTTTT CSARGGLNGELFF
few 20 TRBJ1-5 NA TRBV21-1 TGTGCCAGCAGCAAAGCGAACTCCCGGGACTCAGGGGTTAGCAATCAGCCCCAGCATTTT CASSKANSRDSGVSNQPQHF
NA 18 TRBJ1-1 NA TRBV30 TGTGCCTGGACACACAGGATTAGGGGGAAACGGACCAACACTGAAGCTTTCTTT CAWTHRIRGKRTNTEAFF
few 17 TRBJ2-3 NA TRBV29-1 TGCAGCGTTGGGGGGGACATCACAACTCCGAACACAGATACGCAGTATTTT CSVGGDITTPNTDTQYF
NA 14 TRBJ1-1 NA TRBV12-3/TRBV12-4 TGTGCCAGCAGTTTAAGCGGGGATGACACTGAAGCTTTCTTT CASSLSGDDTEAFF
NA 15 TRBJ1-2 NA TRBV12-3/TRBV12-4 TGTGCCAGCAGTTTAAGTTTAAAACAAAACTATGGCTACACCTTC CASSLSLKQNYGYTF
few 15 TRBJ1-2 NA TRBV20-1 TGCAGTGCTCTGAAACATTCCGAGCCTAACTATGGCTACACCTTC CSALKHSEPNYGYTF
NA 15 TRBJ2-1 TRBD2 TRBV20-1 TGCAGTGCTAGACCCCAAAGCGGGGTTTACAATGAGCAGTTCTTC CSARPQSGVYNEQFF
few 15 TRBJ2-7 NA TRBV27 TGTGCCAGCAGGAAAGGGGGGCTCGGCGGGGACGAGCAGTACTTC CASRKGGLGGDEQYF
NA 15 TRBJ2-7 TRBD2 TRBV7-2 TGTGCCAGCAGCACCCGGGTTAGCGGGACCTACGAGCAGTACTTC CASSTRVSGTYEQYF
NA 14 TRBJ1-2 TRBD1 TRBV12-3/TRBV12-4 TGTGCCAGCAGTTTAGGGGGACAGCACTATGGCTACACCTTC CASSLGGQHYGYTF
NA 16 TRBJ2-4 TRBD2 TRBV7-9 TGTGCCAGCAGCTTTTCCGGGACTAGCGACTCGTACATTCAGTACTTC CASSFSGTSDSYIQYF
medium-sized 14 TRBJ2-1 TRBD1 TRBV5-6 TGTGCCAGCAGCCCGCCGGGACAGCACAATGAGCAGTTCTTC CASSPPGQHNEQFF
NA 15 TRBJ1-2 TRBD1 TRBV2 TGTGCCAGCAAGGACAGGGGGCGACAGAACTATGGCTACACCTTC CASKDRGRQNYGYTF
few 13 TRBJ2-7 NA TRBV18 TGTGCCAGCTCACCACCCCCCGGAGGTGAGCAGTACTTC CASSPPPGGEQYF
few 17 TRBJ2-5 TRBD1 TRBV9 TGTGCCAGCAGCGTAGAACCCGGACAGGGGCACCAAGAGACCCAGTACTTC CASSVEPGQGHQETQYF
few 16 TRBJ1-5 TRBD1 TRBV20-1 TGCAGTGCGCAGGACAGGCCGAGCGGTGGCAATCAGCCCCAGCATTTT CSAQDRPSGGNQPQHF
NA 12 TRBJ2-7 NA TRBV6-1 TGTGCCAGCACCCAGACCCCGGGGGAGCAGTACTTC CASTQTPGEQYF
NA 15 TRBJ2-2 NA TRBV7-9 TGTGCCAGCAGCTTAACCCCGACTAGACCCGGGGAGCTGTTTTTT CASSLTPTRPGELFF